A single sample gave rise to the 10 T cell receptor beta chains below, sequenced in a study of CD8 T cells in Susac syndrome. With random hexamers, reverse transcription was performed on roughly 0.5 to 1 ug of RNA. TCRdb passed the immunoSEQ multiplex PCR reads through MiXCR, listing each CDR3 protein once. The sample gives 160,000 or so distinct CDR3 sequences, approximately 94% of which show up once; over 0.2% is in the top ten. The sequenced sample was CD8+ T cells from PBMCs. The receptors derive from a human donor with multiple sclerosis.

J is TRBJ2-7 and V is TRBV25-1; D might be TRBD1 or TRBD2, each matching 6 bases. The germline gives CDR1 MGHDK, CDR2 SYGVNS. The CDR3 sequence is 13 residues long. The ends were cut back, 4 bases at V and 7 bases at J, with 14 bases in the middle. CDR3 amino acids: CASSGGAHREQYF. CDR3 DNA: TGTGCCAGCAGTGGGGGGGCGCATAGAGAGCAGTACTTC.

This clonotype was seen just once. The chain carries TRBV20-1 and TRBJ1-2; no definite D call. The germline V gene encodes CDR1 DFQATT and CDR2 SNEGSKA (reference sequence). The V gene lost 0 bases and the J gene lost 4 bases, with 6 bases spanning the gap. The CDR3 runs 12 residues. The CDR3 DNA follows: TGCAGTGCTAGAGAGGAAAGCTATGGCTACACCTTC. This codes for CSAREESYGYTF.

This rearrangement joins TRBV12-3 or TRBV12-4 to TRBJ1-1; 8 bases map to TRBD1. The V and J ends lost 0 bases and 0 bases, in that order; junction bases with no gene match: 9. The CDR3 is 18 amino acids. This chain's CDR3 is CASSLAGQGGLLNTEAFF. CDR3 nucleotide sequence: TGTGCCAGCAGTTTAGCCGGACAGGGAGGGCTCTTGAACACTGAAGCTTTCTTT.

V is TRBV20-1 and J is TRBJ2-5; D is uncertain. V dropped 0 bases and J dropped 7 bases, with 6 bases sitting between them. CDR1 is DFQATT and CDR2 is SNEGSKA in the germline V gene (reference sequence). CDR3 length equals 11 residues. The CDR3, as DNA: TGCAGTGCTAGAGATCTTAGGACCCAGTACTTC. Protein: CSARDLRTQYF.

The chain is built from TRBV15 and TRBJ1-2; no reliable D call. CDR1 is LNHNV and CDR2 is YYDKDF in the germline V gene (reference sequence). Trimming took off 2 bases at V and 8 bases at J, with 12 bases between the two ends. CDR3 length equals 13 residues. The CDR3 loop is CATSRPRGPGYTF. CDR3 nucleotide sequence: TGTGCCACCAGCAGACCCCGGGGTCCAGGCTACACCTTC.

The chain joins TRBV30 to TRBJ2-7; possibly TRBD1 for D (5 bases). V was clipped by 2 bases and J by 3 bases, with 14 bases between them. Germline V gene lookup returns CDR1 GTSNPN and CDR2 SVGIG (reference sequence). This CDR3 spans 14 amino acids. Here the CDR3 reads CAWSSSDQGYEQYF. The CDR3 nucleotides are TGTGCCTGGAGTAGCTCGGACCAGGGCTACGAGCAGTACTTC.

The rearrangement links TRBV27 to TRBJ2-3, with D uncertain. Germline loops: CDR1 MNHEY, CDR2 SMNVEV (reference sequence). Trimming shortened V by 7 bases and J by 2 bases, and 10 bases separated the two germline ends. There are 13 residues in the CDR3. CDR3 nucleotide sequence: TGTGCCAGCAAGAGAGAGCCCACAGATACGCAGTATTTT. Its translation: CASKREPTDTQYF.

J is TRBJ1-6 and V is TRBV9; D gene uncertain. The CDR3 extends over 17 amino acids. The V gene's germline CDR1 is SGDLS and CDR2 YYNGEE. Trimming took 0 bases from V and 0 from J, leaving 10 bases between them. The CDR3 sequence: CASSVGVASSYNSPLHF. Written as DNA, the CDR3 is TGTGCCAGCAGCGTAGGGGTCGCAAGCTCCTATAATTCACCCCTCCACTTT.

This rearrangement joins TRBV12-3 or TRBV12-4 to TRBJ2-7; 8 bases match TRBD1. The CDR3 runs to 13 residues. J was trimmed by 1 base and V by 8 bases; bases with no gene match: 4. The DNA for the CDR3 is TGTGCCAGCGGGACAGGATCATCCTACGAGCAGTACTTC. Translated, it gives CASGTGSSYEQYF.

This clonotype was found once. This chain connects TRBV9 to TRBJ2-3, with 7 bases identical to TRBD2. V was pared by 0 bases and J by 2 bases, with 9 bases of the junction left unmatched. CDR1 is SGDLS, CDR2 YYNGEE, per germline. The CDR3 runs 17 residues. The CDR3 reads CASSVAKRGENTDTQYF. The DNA of the CDR3 is TGTGCCAGCAGCGTAGCTAAACGGGGGGAGAACACAGATACGCAGTATTTT.